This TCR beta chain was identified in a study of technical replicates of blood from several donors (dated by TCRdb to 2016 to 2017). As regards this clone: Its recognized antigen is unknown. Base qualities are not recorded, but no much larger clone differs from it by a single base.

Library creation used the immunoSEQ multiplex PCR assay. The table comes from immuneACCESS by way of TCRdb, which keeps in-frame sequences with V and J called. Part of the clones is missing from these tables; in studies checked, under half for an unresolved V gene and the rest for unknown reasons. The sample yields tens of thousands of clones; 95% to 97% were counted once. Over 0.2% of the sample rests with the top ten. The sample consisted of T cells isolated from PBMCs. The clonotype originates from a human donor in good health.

The CDR3 is CASSGPEDYGYTF. The DNA is TGTGCCAGCAGCGGGCCGGAGGACTATGGCTACACCTTC. Recombination joined TRBV9 with TRBJ1-2; there is no confident call for the D gene. From a lookup of the germline V gene, CDR1 and CDR2 are SGDLS and YYNGEE. Spanning cysteine to phenylalanine, the CDR3 consists of 13 amino acids. Only CDR3 DNA is held: 39 bases, read in frame from base 1. Deletion took 3 bases off V and 3 bases off J, with a span of 9 bases between the germline ends.